This TCR beta chain is from a study of neurological immune-mediated disorders. Study background: Relapsing-remitting patients made up about 90% of the roughly 35 multiple sclerosis patients, and secondary progressive patients made up 3.

cDNA synthesis was performed by 5'RACE with 10-nucleotide random UMIs. Every sequencing run drew on 15-18 subjects and yielded over 190 million TCR-beta sequences. Via MiXCR, TCRdb re-called the 5' RACE reads, giving one row per CDR3 protein. Counted here are some 120,000 distinct CDR3 sequences, about 3.2% occurring once; the ten biggest clones make up over 1%. Trimming shortened V by 1 base and J by 6 bases, and 7 bases separated the two germline ends. CDR3 size: 13 residues. Findings and caveats of the study: Clinical features showed no association with the multiple sclerosis repertoire cluster, and MRI features showed none either.

Regarding this clonotype: The antigen is not known.

This receptor was obtained from a woman in her 30s with multiple sclerosis. The sample was PBMCs. The chain combines TRBV12-3 or TRBV12-4 with TRBJ1-5; D ambiguous. CDR3 amino acids: CASSLGVSQPQHF. CDR3 DNA: TGTGCCAGCAGTTTAGGGGTTTCTCAGCCCCAGCATTTT.